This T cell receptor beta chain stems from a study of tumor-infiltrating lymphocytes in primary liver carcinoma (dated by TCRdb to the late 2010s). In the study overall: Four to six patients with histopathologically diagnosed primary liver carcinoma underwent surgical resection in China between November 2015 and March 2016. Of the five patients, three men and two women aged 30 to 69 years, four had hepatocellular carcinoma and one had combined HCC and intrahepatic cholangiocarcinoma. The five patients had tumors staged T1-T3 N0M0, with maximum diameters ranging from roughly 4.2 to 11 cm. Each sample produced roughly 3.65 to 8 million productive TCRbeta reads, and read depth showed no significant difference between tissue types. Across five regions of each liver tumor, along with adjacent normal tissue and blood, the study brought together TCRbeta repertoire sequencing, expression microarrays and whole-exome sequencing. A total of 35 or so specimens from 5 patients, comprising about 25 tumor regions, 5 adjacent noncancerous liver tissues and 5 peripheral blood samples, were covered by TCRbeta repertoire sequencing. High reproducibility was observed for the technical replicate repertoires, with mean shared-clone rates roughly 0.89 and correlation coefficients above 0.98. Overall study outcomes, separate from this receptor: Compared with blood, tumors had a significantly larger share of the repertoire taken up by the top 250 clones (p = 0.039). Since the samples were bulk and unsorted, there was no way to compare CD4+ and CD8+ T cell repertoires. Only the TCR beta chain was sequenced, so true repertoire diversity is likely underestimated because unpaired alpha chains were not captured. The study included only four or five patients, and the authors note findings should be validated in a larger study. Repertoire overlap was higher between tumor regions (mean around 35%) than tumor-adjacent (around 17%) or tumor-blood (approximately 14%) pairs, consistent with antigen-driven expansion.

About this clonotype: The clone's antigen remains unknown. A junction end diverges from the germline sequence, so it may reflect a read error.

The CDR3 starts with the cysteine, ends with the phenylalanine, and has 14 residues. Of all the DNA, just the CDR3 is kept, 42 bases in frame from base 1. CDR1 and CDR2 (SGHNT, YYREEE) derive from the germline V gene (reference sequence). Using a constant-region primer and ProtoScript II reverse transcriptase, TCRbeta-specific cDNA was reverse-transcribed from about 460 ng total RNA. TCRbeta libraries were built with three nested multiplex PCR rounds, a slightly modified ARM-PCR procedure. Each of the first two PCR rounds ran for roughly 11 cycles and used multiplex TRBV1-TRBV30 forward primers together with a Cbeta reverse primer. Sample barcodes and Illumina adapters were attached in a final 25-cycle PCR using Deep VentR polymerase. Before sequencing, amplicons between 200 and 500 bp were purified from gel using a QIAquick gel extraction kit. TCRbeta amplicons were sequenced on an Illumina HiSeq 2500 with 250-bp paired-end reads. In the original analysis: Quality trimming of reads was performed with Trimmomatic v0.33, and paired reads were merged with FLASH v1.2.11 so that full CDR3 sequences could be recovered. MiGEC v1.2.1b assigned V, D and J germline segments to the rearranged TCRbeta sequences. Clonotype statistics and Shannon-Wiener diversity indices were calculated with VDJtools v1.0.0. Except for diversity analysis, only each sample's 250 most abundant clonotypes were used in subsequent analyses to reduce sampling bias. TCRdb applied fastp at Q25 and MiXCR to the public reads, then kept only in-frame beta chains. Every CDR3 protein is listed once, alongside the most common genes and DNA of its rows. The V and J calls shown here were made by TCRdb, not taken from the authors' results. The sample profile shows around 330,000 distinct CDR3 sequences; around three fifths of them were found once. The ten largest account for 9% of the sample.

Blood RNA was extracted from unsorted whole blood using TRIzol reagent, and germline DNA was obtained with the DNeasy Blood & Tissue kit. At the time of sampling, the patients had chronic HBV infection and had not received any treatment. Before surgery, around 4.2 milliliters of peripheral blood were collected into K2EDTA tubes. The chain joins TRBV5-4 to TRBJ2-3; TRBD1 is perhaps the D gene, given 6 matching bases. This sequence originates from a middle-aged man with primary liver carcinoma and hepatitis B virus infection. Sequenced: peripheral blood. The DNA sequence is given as TGTGCCTGCAGCCCCCAGGGGTTTATTAGTGCACAGTATTTT. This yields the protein CACSPQGFISAQYF.